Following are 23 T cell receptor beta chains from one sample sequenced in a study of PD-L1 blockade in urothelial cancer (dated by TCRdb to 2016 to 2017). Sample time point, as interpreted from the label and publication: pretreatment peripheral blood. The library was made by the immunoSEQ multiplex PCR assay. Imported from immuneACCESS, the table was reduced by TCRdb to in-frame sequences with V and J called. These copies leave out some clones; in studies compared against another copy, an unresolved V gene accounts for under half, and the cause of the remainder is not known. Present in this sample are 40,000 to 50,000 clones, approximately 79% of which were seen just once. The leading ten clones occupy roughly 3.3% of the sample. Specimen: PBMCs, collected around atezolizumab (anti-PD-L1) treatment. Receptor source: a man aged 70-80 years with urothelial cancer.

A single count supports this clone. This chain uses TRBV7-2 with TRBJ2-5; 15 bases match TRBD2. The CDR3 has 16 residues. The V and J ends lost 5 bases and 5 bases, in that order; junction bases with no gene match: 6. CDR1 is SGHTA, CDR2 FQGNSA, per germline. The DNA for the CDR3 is TGTGCCAGCAGCAACGGACTAGCGGGAGGGCCTGAGACCCAGTACTTC. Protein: CASSNGLAGGPETQYF.

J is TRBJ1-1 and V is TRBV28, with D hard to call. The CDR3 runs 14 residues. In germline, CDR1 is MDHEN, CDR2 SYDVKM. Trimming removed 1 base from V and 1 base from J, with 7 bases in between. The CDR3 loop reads CASSLLPGNTEAFF. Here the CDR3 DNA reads TGTGCCAGCAGTTTATTGCCAGGGAACACTGAAGCTTTCTTT.

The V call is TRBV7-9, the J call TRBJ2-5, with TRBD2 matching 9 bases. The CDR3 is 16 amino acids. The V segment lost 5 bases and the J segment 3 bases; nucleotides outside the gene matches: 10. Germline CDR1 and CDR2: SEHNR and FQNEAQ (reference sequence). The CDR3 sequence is CASSRPGLARKETQYF. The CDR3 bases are TGTGCCAGCAGCCGCCCGGGACTAGCTAGAAAAGAGACCCAGTACTTC.

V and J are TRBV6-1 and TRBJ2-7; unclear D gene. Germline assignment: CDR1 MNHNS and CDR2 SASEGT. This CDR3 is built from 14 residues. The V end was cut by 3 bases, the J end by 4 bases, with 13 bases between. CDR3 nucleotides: TGTGCCAGCAGTGATACCGGGTTGGTTTACGAGCAGTACTTC. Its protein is CASSDTGLVYEQYF.

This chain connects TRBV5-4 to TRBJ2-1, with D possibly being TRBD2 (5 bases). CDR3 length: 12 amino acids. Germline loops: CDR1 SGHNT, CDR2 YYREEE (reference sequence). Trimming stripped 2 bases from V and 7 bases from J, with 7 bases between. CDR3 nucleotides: TGTGCCAGCAGCTTACTAGAGAATGAGCAGTTCTTC. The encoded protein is CASSLLENEQFF.

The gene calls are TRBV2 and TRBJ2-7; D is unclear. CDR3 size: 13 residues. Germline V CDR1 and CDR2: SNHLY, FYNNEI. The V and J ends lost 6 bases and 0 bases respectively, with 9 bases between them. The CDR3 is CASRGGPSYEQYF. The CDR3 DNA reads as TGTGCCAGCAGGGGTGGGCCCTCCTACGAGCAGTACTTC.

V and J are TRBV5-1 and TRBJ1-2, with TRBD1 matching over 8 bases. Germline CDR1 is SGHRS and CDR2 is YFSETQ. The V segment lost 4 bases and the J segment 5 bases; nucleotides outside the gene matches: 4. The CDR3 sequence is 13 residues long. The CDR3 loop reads CASSLTGVYGYTF. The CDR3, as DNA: TGCGCCAGCAGCCTGACAGGGGTATATGGCTACACCTTC.

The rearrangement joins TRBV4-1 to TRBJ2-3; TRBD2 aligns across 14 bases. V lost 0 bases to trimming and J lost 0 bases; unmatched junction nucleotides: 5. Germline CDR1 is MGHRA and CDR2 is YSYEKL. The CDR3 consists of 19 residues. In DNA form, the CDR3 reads TGCGCCAGCAGCCAAGAGGCGACTAGCGGGAGGGCCAGCACAGATACGCAGTATTTT. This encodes CASSQEATSGRASTDTQYF.

The CDR3: CASSGWGNRAKNIQYF. The DNA for the CDR3 is TGTGCCAGCTCCGGGTGGGGCAACAGAGCCAAAAACATTCAGTACTTC. J is TRBJ2-4 and V is TRBV7-2, with D possibly matching TRBD1 (5 bases). The CDR3 spans 16 residues. The V gene lost 8 bases and the J gene lost 0 bases, with 17 bases spanning the gap. CDR1 SGHTA and CDR2 FQGNSA come from the germline V gene.

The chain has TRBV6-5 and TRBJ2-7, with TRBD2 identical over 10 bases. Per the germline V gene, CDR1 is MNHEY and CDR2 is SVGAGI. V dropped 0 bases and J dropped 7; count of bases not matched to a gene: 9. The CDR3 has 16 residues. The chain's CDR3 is CASSYSISGGADEQYF. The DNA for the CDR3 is TGTGCCAGCAGTTACTCGATCAGCGGGGGGGCGGATGAGCAGTACTTC.

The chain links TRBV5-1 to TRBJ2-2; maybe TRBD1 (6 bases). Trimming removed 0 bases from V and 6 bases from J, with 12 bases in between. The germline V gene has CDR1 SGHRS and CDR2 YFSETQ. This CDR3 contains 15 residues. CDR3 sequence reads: CASSLVQGSAGELFF. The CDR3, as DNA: TGCGCCAGCAGCTTGGTACAGGGCTCAGCCGGGGAGCTGTTTTTT.

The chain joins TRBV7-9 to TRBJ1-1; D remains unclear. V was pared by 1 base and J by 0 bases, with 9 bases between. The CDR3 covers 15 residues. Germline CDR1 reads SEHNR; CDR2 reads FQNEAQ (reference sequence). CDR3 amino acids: CASSLGTDMNTEAFF. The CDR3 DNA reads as TGTGCCAGCAGCTTAGGTACAGATATGAACACTGAAGCTTTCTTT.

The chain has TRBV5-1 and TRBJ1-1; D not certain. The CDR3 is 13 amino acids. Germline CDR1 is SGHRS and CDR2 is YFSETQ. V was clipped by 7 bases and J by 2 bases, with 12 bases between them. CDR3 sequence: CASEGSPNTEAFF. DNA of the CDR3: TGCGCCAGCGAGGGTTCTCCCAACACTGAAGCTTTCTTT.

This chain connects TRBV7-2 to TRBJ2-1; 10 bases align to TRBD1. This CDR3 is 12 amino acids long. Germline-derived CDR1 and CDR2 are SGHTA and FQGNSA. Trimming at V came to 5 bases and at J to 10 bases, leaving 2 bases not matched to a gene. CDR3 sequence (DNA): TGTGCCAGCAGCGGGACAGGGGTCGAGCAGTTCTTC. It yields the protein CASSGTGVEQFF.

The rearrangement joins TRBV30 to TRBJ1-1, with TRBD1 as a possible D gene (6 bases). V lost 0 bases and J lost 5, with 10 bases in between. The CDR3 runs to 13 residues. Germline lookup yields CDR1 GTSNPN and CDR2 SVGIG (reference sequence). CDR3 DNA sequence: TGTGCCTGGAGTGTACAGGGACCGACTGAAGCTTTCTTT. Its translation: CAWSVQGPTEAFF.

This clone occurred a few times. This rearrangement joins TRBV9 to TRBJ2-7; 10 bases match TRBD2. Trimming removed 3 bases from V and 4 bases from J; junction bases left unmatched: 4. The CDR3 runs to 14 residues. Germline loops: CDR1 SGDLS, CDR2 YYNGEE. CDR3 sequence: CASSGTSGSYEQYF. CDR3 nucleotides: TGTGCCAGCAGCGGGACTAGCGGTTCATACGAGCAGTACTTC.

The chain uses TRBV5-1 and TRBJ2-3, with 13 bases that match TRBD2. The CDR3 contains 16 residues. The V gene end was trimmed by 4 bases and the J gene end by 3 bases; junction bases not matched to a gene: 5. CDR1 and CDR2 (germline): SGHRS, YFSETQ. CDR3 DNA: TGCGCCAGCAGCATTAGGACTAGCGGGAGTACAGATACGCAGTATTTT. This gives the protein CASSIRTSGSTDTQYF.

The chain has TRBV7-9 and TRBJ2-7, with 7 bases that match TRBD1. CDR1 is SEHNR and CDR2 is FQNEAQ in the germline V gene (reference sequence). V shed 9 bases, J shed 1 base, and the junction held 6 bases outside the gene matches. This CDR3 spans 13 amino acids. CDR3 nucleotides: TGTGCCAGTTCCGGGACAGCATCCTACGAGCAGTACTTC. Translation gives CASSGTASYEQYF.

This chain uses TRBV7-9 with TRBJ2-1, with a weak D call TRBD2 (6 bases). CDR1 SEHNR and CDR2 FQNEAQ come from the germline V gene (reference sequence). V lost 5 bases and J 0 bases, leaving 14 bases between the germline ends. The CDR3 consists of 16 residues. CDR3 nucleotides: TGTGCCAGCAGCCAGACGCGGGGTAGCTCCTACAATGAGCAGTTCTTC. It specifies CASSQTRGSSYNEQFF.

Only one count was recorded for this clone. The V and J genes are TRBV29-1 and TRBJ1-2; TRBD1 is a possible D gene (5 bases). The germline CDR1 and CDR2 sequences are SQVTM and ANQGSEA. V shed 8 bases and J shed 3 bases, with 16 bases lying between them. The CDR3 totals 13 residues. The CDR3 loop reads CSSRGGADYGYTF. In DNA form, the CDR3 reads TGCAGCTCGAGAGGAGGGGCGGACTATGGCTACACCTTC.

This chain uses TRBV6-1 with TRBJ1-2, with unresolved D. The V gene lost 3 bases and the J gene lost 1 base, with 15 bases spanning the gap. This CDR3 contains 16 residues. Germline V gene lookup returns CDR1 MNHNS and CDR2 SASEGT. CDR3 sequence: CASSDISIENNYGYTF. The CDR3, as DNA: TGTGCCAGCAGTGATATTAGTATAGAGAATAACTATGGCTACACCTTC.

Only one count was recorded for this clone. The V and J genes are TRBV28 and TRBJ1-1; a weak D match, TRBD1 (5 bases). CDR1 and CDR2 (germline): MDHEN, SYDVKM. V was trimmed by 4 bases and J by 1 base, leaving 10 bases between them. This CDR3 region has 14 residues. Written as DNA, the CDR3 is TGTGCCAGCAGTTCTCTGGACAAGAACACTGAAGCTTTCTTT. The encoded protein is CASSSLDKNTEAFF.

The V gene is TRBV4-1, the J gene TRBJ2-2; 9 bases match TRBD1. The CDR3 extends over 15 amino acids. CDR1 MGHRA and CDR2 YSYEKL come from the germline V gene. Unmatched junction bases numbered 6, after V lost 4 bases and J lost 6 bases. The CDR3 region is CASSRDDRGSGELFF. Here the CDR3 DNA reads TGCGCCAGCAGCCGGGATGACAGGGGGTCCGGGGAGCTGTTTTTT.